Below are 9 T cell receptor beta chains sequenced from a single sample in a study of blood T cell repertoires in COVID-19. TCRdb keeps only in-frame clones here, not all; method: immunoSEQ multiplex PCR. The sample comprises 280,000 or so clones, 87% of which are singletons, and about 6.1% rests with the top ten. What was sequenced was PBMCs or T cells enriched from blood (not recorded which). These receptor sequences come from a woman in her 40s who had recovered from COVID-19.

The chain combines TRBV1 with TRBJ2-1; whether TRBD2, the table's D call, matches the DNA was not checked. TRBV1 counts as a pseudogene. The CDR3 consists of 19 residues. In nucleotides, the CDR3 is TGCACCAGCAACTTGGGGGGACTAGCGGGAGGGCCGCCCTACAATGAGCAGTTCTTC. Protein product: CTSNLGGLAGGPPYNEQFF.

The chain combines TRBV29-1 with TRBJ1-2; D gene ambiguous. The CDR3 consists of 14 residues. Germline CDR1 is SQVTM and CDR2 is ANQGSEA. Trimming left V 2 bases short and J 0 bases short, with 10 bases between. In DNA, the CDR3 is TGCAGCGTTGAATCTGGGCTTTCTAACTATGGCTACACCTTC. Its protein product is CSVESGLSNYGYTF.

The chain employs TRBV4-2 and TRBJ2-2, with TRBD1 matching over 8 bases. The V gene end was trimmed by 4 bases and the J gene end by 5 bases; junction bases not matched to a gene: 15. This CDR3 is built from 18 residues. CDR1 and CDR2 (germline): LGHNA, YNFKEQ. The CDR3 is CASSPWGFDRGRTGELFF. The DNA for the CDR3 is TGTGCCAGCAGCCCCTGGGGATTCGACAGGGGTCGGACCGGGGAGCTGTTTTTT.

This clone was seen only a few times. The chain has TRBV7-2 and TRBJ2-7, with 9 bases fitting TRBD1. Trimming removed 1 base from V and 6 bases from J; junction bases left unmatched: 10. The CDR3 runs to 16 residues. Germline V gene data show CDR1 as SGHTA and CDR2 as FQGNSA. The DNA for the CDR3 is TGTGCCAGCAGCTTAGAAGTCCGTGAGACAGGGGGCGAGCAGTACTTC. Residues: CASSLEVRETGGEQYF.

V usage is TRBV19 and J usage is TRBJ2-7; 10 nucleotides line up with TRBD1. There are 13 residues in the CDR3. CDR1 is LNHDA and CDR2 is SQIVND in the germline V gene (reference sequence). J lost 4 bases, V lost 9 bases, and 6 bases had no gene match. As DNA, the CDR3 is TGTGCCAGCGCCCAGGGACAGGGGTACGAGCAGTACTTC. Encoded protein: CASAQGQGYEQYF.

The V and J genes are TRBV4-3 and TRBJ1-1; 10 nucleotides agree with TRBD1. Trimming cost V 0 bases and J 4 bases; bases outside gene matches: 11. The germline V gene encodes CDR1 LGHNA and CDR2 YSLEER. The CDR3 spans 18 residues. CDR3 sequence reads: CASSQDGGQGSVGTEAFF. CDR3 nucleotides: TGCGCCAGCAGCCAAGATGGGGGACAGGGGAGTGTGGGCACTGAAGCTTTCTTT.

The chain links TRBV14 to TRBJ2-7, with a possible D match to TRBD1 (6 bases). V lost 6 bases, J lost 6 bases, and 12 bases lay in between. This CDR3 region has 12 residues. CDR1 and CDR2 from the germline V gene are SGHDN and FVKESK. The CDR3 DNA follows: TGTGCCAGCAGTACAGGGCACAGCGAGCAGTACTTC. Its translation is CASSTGHSEQYF.

The CDR3 protein is CASSRMRQGVDSTNEKLFF. Here the CDR3 DNA reads TGCGCCAGCAGCCGCATGAGACAGGGGGTTGATTCAACTAATGAAAAACTGTTTTTT. The chain employs TRBV5-1 and TRBJ1-4; 9 nucleotides agree with TRBD1. Per the germline V gene, CDR1 is SGHRS and CDR2 is YFSETQ. The CDR3 spans 19 residues. Trimming cost V 4 bases and J 0 bases; bases outside gene matches: 13.

The chain carries TRBV18 and TRBJ2-3; D is unresolved. Germline CDR1 reads KGHSH; CDR2 reads LQKENI. The CDR3 runs to 16 residues. Deletions cut 1 base from V and 2 bases from J, with 13 bases between. DNA for the CDR3: TGTGCCAGCTCACCACTGTCTCGTCAGGTCACAGATACGCAGTATTTT. Translated: CASSPLSRQVTDTQYF.